Each of the 14 T cell receptor beta chains below was sequenced from the same sample in a study of beta chain features in type 1 diabetes. Sequencing targeted expressed TCRB transcripts, as all isolated RNA had been reverse transcribed. The method was immunoSEQ multiplex PCR; TCRdb's version includes in-frame clones alone and lacks a portion of them. This table holds about 320,000 clones, around 13% found once. The source material was central memory CD4+ T cells from blood. These TCRs come from a man between 25 and 39 years old in good health.

In its sample, this clone was seen a few times. The gene calls are TRBV7-2 and TRBJ2-1, with 14 bases fitting TRBD2. There are 16 residues in the CDR3. Trimming cost V 5 bases and J 7 bases; bases outside gene matches: 7. Germline V CDR1 and CDR2: SGHTA, FQGNSA. The CDR3 coding sequence is TGTGCCAGCAGCAACGGGACTAGCGGGAGACGAAATGAGCAGTTCTTC. The encoded protein is CASSNGTSGRRNEQFF.

This clone was picked up a small number of times. The chain employs TRBV18 and TRBJ2-1, with D unclear. V was shortened by 6 bases and J by 7 bases, with 7 bases between the two germline ends. The CDR3 is made up of 11 amino acids. Germline V gene sequence: CDR1 KGHSH, CDR2 LQKENI. The CDR3 spells CASSPDNEQFF. The CDR3 DNA reads as TGTGCCAGCTCGCCGGATAATGAGCAGTTCTTC. Full variable domain (missing parts from reference TRBV18 and TRBJ2-1): NAGVMQNPRHLVRRRGQEARLRCSPMKGHSHVYWYRQLPEEGLKFMVYLQKENIIDESGMPKERFSAEFPKEGPSILRIQQVVRGDSAAYFCASSPDNEQFFGPGTRLTVL.

The chain links TRBV5-1 to TRBJ2-2, with D possibly TRBD2 on 5 matching bases. CDR3 size: 15 residues. V was cut by 4 bases and J by 4 bases, with 14 bases left in between. Per the germline V gene, CDR1 is SGHRS and CDR2 is YFSETQ. In DNA, the CDR3 is TGCGCCAGCAGCCCCGCAGCCCGGGGCACCGGGGAGCTGTTTTTT. Translation: CASSPAARGTGELFF.

The rearrangement joins TRBV5-4 to TRBJ2-2; D gene ambiguous. The CDR3 has 13 amino acids. Germline values: CDR1 SGHNT, CDR2 YYREEE (reference sequence). V was pared by 3 bases and J by 6 bases, with 9 bases between. The CDR3 is CASSSYRAGELFF. CDR3 DNA sequence: TGTGCCAGCAGCTCATATCGCGCCGGGGAGCTGTTTTTT.

In this sample, this clone turned up a few times. The rearrangement joins TRBV7-8 to TRBJ2-6; D call uncertain. Trimming took 4 bases from V and 0 from J, leaving 7 bases between them. CDR3 length equals 15 residues. Germline V gene lookup returns CDR1 SGHVS and CDR2 FQNEAQ. In nucleotides, the CDR3 is TGTGCCAGCAGCTCTAGGATCTCTGGGGCCAACGTCCTGACTTTC. Amino acid sequence: CASSSRISGANVLTF. Supplemented by reference TRBV7-8 and TRBJ2-6, the full variable domain reads GAGVSQSPRYKVAKRGQDVALRCDPISGHVSLFWYQQALGQGPEFLTYFQNEAQLDKSGLPSDRFFAERPEGSVSTLKIQRTQQEDSAVYLCASSSRISGANVLTFGAGSRLTVL.

This clone occurred many times. V usage is TRBV14 and J usage is TRBJ1-5; D unresolved. This CDR3 contains 15 residues. Trimming removed 0 bases from V and 5 bases from J, with 11 bases in between. Germline CDR1 and CDR2: SGHDN and FVKESK. The CDR3 region has the DNA TGTGCCAGCAGCCAAGAGGGTCGGCGTTATCAGCCCCAGCATTTT. It encodes CASSQEGRRYQPQHF.

This clone was observed once. At one boundary the junction diverges from the germline segment, which might be a read error. The chain employs TRBV5-1 and TRBJ2-3; D is possibly TRBD2 (6 bases). The CDR3 is made up of 16 amino acids. Germline V gene sequence: CDR1 SGHRS, CDR2 YFSETQ. The CDR3 sequence is CASSLGTNPSTDTQYF. CDR3 bases: TGCGCCAGCAGCTTGGGGACTAACCCCAGCACGGATACGCAGTATTTT.

This sequence joins TRBV2 and TRBJ2-7; 7 bases are a match to TRBD1. The germline V gene encodes CDR1 SNHLY and CDR2 FYNNEI. This CDR3 contains 12 residues. Trimming removed 8 bases from V and 2 bases from J; junction bases left unmatched: 3. The CDR3 DNA sequence: TGTGCCAGCGGACAGGCTCCCTACGAGCAGTACTTC. It translates to CASGQAPYEQYF.

This clone was detected only a few times. The chain links TRBV7-3 to TRBJ2-3, with D possibly being TRBD2 (6 bases). The CDR3 has 15 amino acids. V lost 5 bases and J lost 6, with 18 bases in between. CDR1 and CDR2 (germline): SGHTA, FQGTGA. The CDR3 reads CASSLATSSSDTQYF. CDR3 nucleotide sequence: TGTGCCAGCAGCCTAGCGACTTCTAGCTCGGATACGCAGTATTTT.

The rearrangement joins TRBV7-3 to TRBJ2-1; D remains ambiguous. CDR3 length: 15 amino acids. Germline CDR1 and CDR2: SGHTA and FQGTGA. Trimming took 5 bases from V and 0 from J, leaving 11 bases between them. CDR3 region: CASSPTRSSYNEQFF. The CDR3 nucleotides are TGTGCCAGCAGCCCTACCCGGAGCTCCTACAATGAGCAGTTCTTC. Filled out from reference TRBV7-3 and TRBJ2-1, the complete variable domain reads GAGVSQTPSNKVTEKGKYVELRCDPISGHTALYWYRQSLGQGPEFLIYFQGTGAADDSGLPNDRFFAVRPEGSVSTLKIQRTERGDSAVYLCASSPTRSSYNEQFFGPGTRLTVL.

This clone was found a few times. V and J are TRBV15 and TRBJ2-5, with D perhaps matching TRBD2 (5 bases). Between the trimmed V and J ends, which lost 3 bases and 4 bases, there was a span of 6 bases. The germline CDR1 and CDR2 sequences are LNHNV and YYDKDF (reference sequence). CDR3 size: 12 residues. CDR3 in amino acids: CATSRGRETQYF. CDR3 DNA sequence: TGTGCCACCAGCAGGGGGAGAGAGACCCAGTACTTC. Looking up the rest from reference TRBV15 and TRBJ2-5 gives the full variable domain: DAMVIQNPRYQVTQFGKPVTLSCSQTLNHNVMYWYQQKSSQAPKLLFHYYDKDFNNEADTPDNFQSRRPNTSFCFLDIRSPGLGDTAMYLCATSRGRETQYFGPGTRLLVL.

This clone was recorded a few times. Within the sample, other DNA sequences also encode this same CDR3. The genes are TRBV14 and TRBJ1-2; TRBD1 matches at 10 bases. V shed 4 bases, J shed 4 bases, and the junction held 0 bases outside the gene matches. Germline V gives CDR1 SGHDN, CDR2 FVKESK. The CDR3 has 13 residues. In DNA, the CDR3 is TGTGCCAGCAGCCGGGACAGGGGCTATGGCTACACCTTC. Translating gives CASSRDRGYGYTF.

This chain links TRBV11-2 with TRBJ2-1; 13 bases map to TRBD2. From germline, CDR1 is SGHAT and CDR2 FQNNGV. Trimming removed 5 bases from V and 11 bases from J; junction bases left unmatched: 6. This CDR3 spans 14 amino acids. The CDR3 protein is CASSLGTSGIKQFF. The CDR3 DNA sequence: TGTGCCAGCAGCCTCGGGACTAGCGGGATCAAGCAGTTCTTC.

The table lists this clone with many counts. V is TRBV5-1 and J is TRBJ2-5; D perhaps matches TRBD2 (6 bases). Trimming left V 0 bases short and J 2 bases short, with 11 bases between. Germline loops: CDR1 SGHRS, CDR2 YFSETQ. The CDR3 is 15 residues long. The CDR3 loop reads CASSLVPGTQETQYF. Written as DNA, the CDR3 is TGCGCCAGCAGCTTGGTCCCTGGGACTCAAGAGACCCAGTACTTC.